Each of the 19 T cell receptor beta chains below was sequenced from the same sample in a study of blood T cell repertoires in COVID-19. The table came from immunoSEQ multiplex PCR; TCRdb's copy has only in-frame clones and leaves some out. The sample lists more than 45,000 clones, around nine tenths occurring once. Sequenced: peripheral blood. The receptors were gathered from a human donor with active COVID-19. The donor label of this sample is uncertain.

This clone is a singleton in its sample. This rearrangement joins TRBV5-1 to TRBJ1-2; D is uncertain. This CDR3 has 13 amino acids. Germline V gives CDR1 SGHRS, CDR2 YFSETQ. Trimming took 0 bases from V and 3 from J, leaving 6 bases between them. The CDR3 protein is CASSLETDYGYTF. As DNA, the CDR3 is TGCGCCAGCAGCTTGGAAACGGACTATGGCTACACCTTC. Looking up the rest from reference TRBV5-1 and TRBJ1-2 gives the full variable domain: KAGVTQTPRYLIKTRGQQVTLSCSPISGHRSVSWYQQTPGQGLQFLFEYFSETQRNKGNFPGRFSGRQFSNSRSEMNVSTLELGDSALYLCASSLETDYGYTFGSGTRLTVV.

The J gene is TRBJ1-1, the V gene TRBV2; no clear D gene. Germline V gene data show CDR1 as SNHLY and CDR2 as FYNNEI. The CDR3 loop spans 14 amino acids. V lost 0 bases, J lost 3 bases, and 8 bases lay in between. CDR3 residues: CASSEALGYTEAFF. Written as DNA, the CDR3 is TGTGCCAGCAGTGAAGCGCTCGGGTACACTGAAGCTTTCTTT. The whole variable domain, filled in from reference TRBV2 and TRBJ1-1, reads EPEVTQTPSHQVTQMGQEVILRCVPISNHLYFYWYRQILGQKVEFLVSFYNNEISEKSEIFDDQFSVERPDGSNFTLKIRSTKLEDSAMYFCASSEALGYTEAFFGQGTRLTVV.

This clone was counted between two and nine times. CDR3 coding DNA: TGTGCCAGCAGCCAAGAAAGGACAGGGGGACAGCCCCAGCATTTT. Its protein is CASSQERTGGQPQHF. The rearrangement links TRBV3-1 (or the pseudogene TRBV3-2) to TRBJ1-5, with 10 bases identical to TRBD1. This CDR3 spans 15 amino acids. V dropped 0 bases and J dropped 7; count of bases not matched to a gene: 3. Germline CDR1 is LGHDT and CDR2 is YNNKEL (reference sequence).

The chain couples TRBV6-2 or TRBV6-3 to TRBJ2-7; possibly TRBD1 for D (5 bases). Trimming took off 2 bases at V and 0 bases at J, with 8 bases between the two ends. Germline-derived CDR1 and CDR2 are MNHEY and SVGEGT. This CDR3 spans 14 amino acids. The CDR3 sequence: CASSYPDTSYEQYF. The CDR3 DNA reads TGTGCCAGCAGTTACCCGGACACCTCCTACGAGCAGTACTTC.

The chain employs TRBV15 and TRBJ2-1; tentative D call: TRBD2 (6 bases). Germline V CDR1 and CDR2: LNHNV, YYDKDF (reference sequence). V lost 0 bases, J lost 7 bases, and 16 bases lay in between. This CDR3 region has 16 residues. The CDR3 protein is CATSRDGFGSTNEQFF. As DNA, the CDR3 is TGTGCCACCAGCAGAGATGGGTTCGGGAGCACGAATGAGCAGTTCTTC.

V usage is TRBV5-1 and J usage is TRBJ2-3; D possibly corresponds to TRBD1 (5 bases). CDR3 size: 14 residues. Germline CDR1 reads SGHRS; CDR2 reads YFSETQ. Trimming shortened V by 0 bases and J by 4 bases, and 9 bases separated the two germline ends. The CDR3 DNA is TGCGCCAGCAGCTTGGGGGGCCCCCCAGATACGCAGTATTTT. Protein: CASSLGGPPDTQYF.

This clone was counted only a few times. The J gene is TRBJ1-2, the V gene TRBV18; D gene unclear. The V and J ends lost 2 bases and 0 bases respectively, with 16 bases between them. This CDR3 spans 17 amino acids. The germline V gene has CDR1 KGHSH and CDR2 LQKENI. The CDR3, as DNA: TGTGCCAGCTCACCAGTCTATGGTACAGAAACTAACTATGGCTACACCTTC. It specifies CASSPVYGTETNYGYTF. The full variable domain, rest sourced from reference TRBV18 and TRBJ1-2, is NAGVMQNPRHLVRRRGQEARLRCSPMKGHSHVYWYRQLPEEGLKFMVYLQKENIIDESGMPKERFSAEFPKEGPSILRIQQVVRGDSAAYFCASSPVYGTETNYGYTFGSGTRLTVV.

The genes are TRBV2 and TRBJ2-7; D unclear. The germline V gene encodes CDR1 SNHLY and CDR2 FYNNEI. V lost 5 bases and J lost 7, with 9 bases in between. The CDR3 is 11 residues long. In DNA, the CDR3 is TGTGCCAGCAGTATCAACAGAGAGCAGTACTTC. Translated: CASSINREQYF.

This clone occurred a few times. This sequence joins TRBV5-4 and TRBJ2-2; a weak D match, TRBD1 (6 bases). V was trimmed by 4 bases and J by 5 bases, leaving 12 bases between them. Germline values: CDR1 SGHNT, CDR2 YYREEE (reference sequence). The CDR3 is 14 residues long. DNA for the CDR3: TGTGCCAGCAGCAAACAGGGAAAAACCGGGGAGCTGTTTTTT. Protein: CASSKQGKTGELFF.

The V and J genes are TRBV27 and TRBJ2-1; D may be TRBD1 (7 bases). The CDR3 covers 15 residues. V dropped 7 bases and J dropped 6 bases, with 19 bases sitting between them. Germline assignment: CDR1 MNHEY and CDR2 SMNVEV (reference sequence). The CDR3 DNA reads TGTGCCAGCACCTCGGGCAGGGGGGTCCCCAATGAGCAGTTCTTC. It codes for CASTSGRGVPNEQFF.

CDR3 loop: CASSRDEPYEQYF. In nucleotides, the CDR3 is TGTGCCAGCAGCCGAGATGAACCCTACGAGCAGTACTTC. The gene calls are TRBV12-3 or TRBV12-4 and TRBJ2-7; no clear D gene. V was trimmed by 6 bases and J by 2 bases, leaving 11 bases between them. The CDR3 totals 13 residues.

V usage is TRBV27 and J usage is TRBJ2-5, with D possibly TRBD1 on 6 matching bases. V lost 5 bases to trimming and J lost 6 bases, with 19 bases between them. The germline gives CDR1 MNHEY, CDR2 SMNVEV (reference sequence). The CDR3 is 15 amino acids. The CDR3 protein is CASSHRDKGTQTQYF. The CDR3 DNA follows: TGTGCCAGCAGTCACCGGGACAAGGGTACGCAGACCCAGTACTTC.

The chain couples TRBV5-1 to TRBJ1-2; no reliable D call. The CDR3 runs 14 residues. V was pared by 2 bases and J by 2 bases, with 10 bases between. The germline V gene encodes CDR1 SGHRS and CDR2 YFSETQ. DNA for the CDR3: TGCGCCAGCAGCTTAGGCGGGGAAAACTATGGCTACACCTTC. This encodes CASSLGGENYGYTF.

The rearrangement links TRBV7-8 to TRBJ1-1; 10 bases align to TRBD1. Germline values: CDR1 SGHVS, CDR2 FQNEAQ. V shed 5 bases, J shed 4 bases, and the junction held 4 bases outside the gene matches. The CDR3 loop spans 14 amino acids. CDR3 protein: CASSPWTGGTEAFF. In DNA form, the CDR3 reads TGTGCCAGCAGCCCGTGGACAGGGGGCACTGAAGCTTTCTTT.

The sample holds one count of this clone. The V and J genes are TRBV5-1 and TRBJ2-3; 9 bases are a match to TRBD2. The junction had 4 bases not matched to a gene; V was cut back by 7 bases and J by 1 base. The CDR3 is 14 residues long. CDR1 SGHRS and CDR2 YFSETQ come from the germline V gene. The CDR3 region is CASHRTSGTDTQYF. The CDR3 bases are TGCGCCAGCCATCGGACTAGCGGCACAGATACGCAGTATTTT.

The chain uses TRBV9 and TRBJ1-1, with 7 bases matching TRBD1. The CDR3 is 14 residues long. Germline V CDR1 and CDR2: SGDLS, YYNGEE. Trimming cost V 3 bases and J 1 base; bases outside gene matches: 3. The CDR3 nucleotides are TGTGCCAGCAGCGGAGGACAGGCGAACACTGAAGCTTTCTTT. This translates into CASSGGQANTEAFF.

This clone appeared a single time. The chain has TRBV19 and TRBJ1-2; D may be TRBD1 (6 bases). The CDR3 loop spans 14 amino acids. Trimming took off 6 bases at V and 10 bases at J, with 21 bases between the two ends. CDR1 and CDR2 (germline): LNHDA, SQIVND (reference sequence). DNA for the CDR3: TGTGCCAGTAGAGTTGGGAAACAGGGCCTCGCCTACACCTTC. This sequence encodes CASRVGKQGLAYTF.

The chain employs TRBV12-3 or TRBV12-4 and TRBJ1-1; TRBD1 aligns across 10 bases. The CDR3 extends over 13 amino acids. Losses at the gene ends were 6 bases for V and 4 bases for J; bases not matched to a gene: 2. The CDR3 DNA is TGTGCCAGCAGCGGACAGGGGGGCACTGAAGCTTTCTTT. Translation gives CASSGQGGTEAFF.

The chain couples TRBV19 to TRBJ2-2, with D uncertain. CDR1 and CDR2 (germline): LNHDA, SQIVND (reference sequence). The germline V and J ends were trimmed by 3 bases and 0 bases, with 8 bases remaining between them. This CDR3 spans 15 amino acids. The CDR3 loop reads CASSMAGSNTGELFF. CDR3 coding DNA: TGTGCCAGTAGTATGGCAGGCTCGAACACCGGGGAGCTGTTTTTT.